The 27 T cell receptor beta chains below were found in one sample sequenced in a study of shared clonotypes between healthy human individuals (TCRdb year 2020). The library was prepared using the immunoSEQ multiplex PCR assay. The clones in this table, taken by TCRdb from immuneACCESS, are in-frame only. Not every clone is retained; where verified, under half of the shortfall comes from an unresolved V gene, and the cause of the rest is unknown. The sample has about 2.4 million clones on record, over 85% of them singletons. The top ten clones comprise under 0.15% of the sample. Sequences were obtained from naive CD4+ T cells sorted from blood. The cell subset or site label, as the study defines it: CD45RA+ positively selected. The receptors come from a man younger than 30 in good health.

This clone came up once. The chain uses TRBV9 and TRBJ2-1, with a possible D match to TRBD2 (6 bases). V was trimmed by 0 bases and J by 7 bases, leaving 11 bases between them. The length of the CDR3 is 14 residues. The V gene's germline CDR1 is SGDLS and CDR2 YYNGEE. The CDR3 sequence: CASSVGGRTNEQFF. The DNA of the CDR3 is TGTGCCAGCAGCGTAGGAGGGAGGACGAATGAGCAGTTCTTC.

The chain is built from TRBV18 and TRBJ2-7, with a weak D call TRBD1 (5 bases). The CDR3 has 13 residues. The germline gives CDR1 KGHSH, CDR2 LQKENI. Trimming took off 6 bases at V and 7 bases at J, with 16 bases between the two ends. CDR3 nucleotides: TGTGCCAGCTCCCCTGACAGAGGAGAAGAGCAGTACTTC. This gives the protein CASSPDRGEEQYF.

The rearrangement links TRBV30 to TRBJ2-7, with TRBD2 as a possible D gene (5 bases). CDR3 length equals 14 residues. Germline CDR1 is GTSNPN and CDR2 is SVGIG (reference sequence). V gave up 2 bases and J gave up 7 bases, with 18 bases separating them. CDR3: CAWSIKMRVGEQYF. CDR3 DNA sequence: TGTGCCTGGAGTATCAAGATGAGGGTGGGGGAGCAGTACTTC.

This chain uses TRBV11-2 with TRBJ2-1; TRBD2 matches 11 bases. CDR3 length: 17 residues. CDR1 SGHAT and CDR2 FQNNGV come from the germline V gene. V lost 5 bases and J lost 8; bases outside the gene matches: 14. Written as DNA, the CDR3 is TGTGCCAGCAGCCCCGCCTCTAGCGGGAGGCTAGATGATGAGCAGTTCTTC. Residues: CASSPASSGRLDDEQFF.

V and J are TRBV9 and TRBJ2-7; D is ambiguous. The CDR3 covers 14 residues. Germline-derived CDR1 and CDR2 are SGDLS and YYNGEE. V dropped 2 bases and J dropped 0 bases, with 9 bases sitting between them. CDR3 in amino acids: CASSVSKDSYEQYF. In nucleotides, the CDR3 is TGTGCCAGCAGCGTGAGCAAAGACTCCTACGAGCAGTACTTC.

The gene calls are TRBV16 and TRBJ1-1, with D maybe TRBD1 (5 bases). The germline V gene encodes CDR1 KGHSY and CDR2 FQNENV. The germline V and J ends were trimmed by 0 bases and 0 bases, with 8 bases remaining between them. This CDR3 region has 15 residues. DNA of the CDR3: TGTGCCAGCAGCCAATCGCCAGGGATGAACACTGAAGCTTTCTTT. Residues: CASSQSPGMNTEAFF. Using reference TRBV16 and TRBJ1-1 for the parts outside the CDR3, the full variable domain is GEEVAQTPKHLVRGEGQKAKLYCAPIKGHSYVFWYQQVLKNEFKFLISFQNENVFDETGMPKERFSAKCLPNSPCSLEIQATKLEDSAVYFCASSQSPGMNTEAFFGQGTRLTVV.

The chain recombines TRBV6-5 with TRBJ2-3; 10 bases are shared with TRBD1. Germline CDR1 reads MNHEY; CDR2 reads SVGAGI. The CDR3 totals 16 residues. V was clipped by 6 bases and J by 4 bases; unmatched bases: 10. The CDR3 nucleotides are TGTGCCAGCAGCTACGAGGGGGACAGGGGTCCAGATACGCAGTATTTT. Translated, it gives CASSYEGDRGPDTQYF.

The chain combines TRBV2 with TRBJ2-5, with TRBD2 matching over 8 bases. This CDR3 has 15 residues. The trim removed 6 bases at V and 4 bases at J, leaving 10 bases unmatched. Per germline, CDR1 SNHLY and CDR2 FYNNEI. The CDR3 sequence: CASSASGGPRETQYF. CDR3 coding DNA: TGTGCCAGCAGCGCAAGCGGGGGCCCGAGAGAGACCCAGTACTTC.

The chain has TRBV5-4 and TRBJ2-1; 10 bases fit TRBD1. Germline CDR1 reads SGHNT; CDR2 reads YYREEE (reference sequence). The CDR3 sequence is 16 residues long. The V and J ends lost 4 bases and 7 bases, in that order; junction bases with no gene match: 11. CDR3 coding DNA: TGTGCCAGCAGCCAGGGACAGGGGTTAGGAAAAAATGAGCAGTTCTTC. This encodes CASSQGQGLGKNEQFF.

V gene TRBV2 combines with J gene TRBJ2-7; D may be TRBD1 or TRBD2 (5 bases each). The CDR3 is 14 residues long. The germline V gene encodes CDR1 SNHLY and CDR2 FYNNEI. V was clipped by 2 bases and J by 2 bases, with 10 bases between them. The CDR3 DNA sequence: TGTGCCAGCAGTGAAAGGTGGGGACCCTACGAGCAGTACTTC. Translated: CASSERWGPYEQYF.

J is TRBJ2-7 and V is TRBV28; D gene ambiguous. CDR1 is MDHEN, CDR2 SYDVKM, per germline. This CDR3 region has 14 residues. V gave up 2 bases and J gave up 3 bases, with 11 bases separating them. The CDR3 here is CASSLQVPDYEQYF. Here the CDR3 DNA reads TGTGCCAGCAGTTTACAGGTGCCGGACTACGAGCAGTACTTC.

A single count supports this clone. The V gene is TRBV5-1, the J gene TRBJ2-7; D not certain. Germline-derived CDR1 and CDR2 are SGHRS and YFSETQ. The CDR3 is made up of 14 amino acids. Trimming removed 0 bases from V and 3 bases from J, with 10 bases in between. Here the CDR3 DNA reads TGCGCCAGCAGCTTGGTTGGCAACTACTACGAGCAGTACTTC. This sequence encodes CASSLVGNYYEQYF.

Worth noting for this clone: The identical CDR3 is also encoded by other nucleotide sequences in the sample. The chain links TRBV6-5 to TRBJ2-7; 8 nucleotides match TRBD1. CDR1 MNHEY and CDR2 SVGAGI come from the germline V gene. The CDR3 length is 15 residues. Trimming cost V 2 bases and J 4 bases; bases outside gene matches: 7. The CDR3 spells CASSYGQGASYEQYF. DNA for the CDR3: TGTGCCAGCAGTTACGGGCAGGGGGCGAGTTACGAGCAGTACTTC.

The chain joins TRBV5-8 to TRBJ2-7; tentatively, D is TRBD1 (6 bases). CDR1 and CDR2 (germline): SGHTS, YDEGEE. The V end was cut by 0 bases, the J end by 6 bases, with 13 bases between. This CDR3 is built from 14 residues. CDR3 residues: CASSLGDTWGEQYF. The CDR3 DNA reads as TGTGCCAGCAGCTTGGGGGACACCTGGGGCGAGCAGTACTTC.

J is TRBJ2-7 and V is TRBV6-6; TRBD2 matches at 7 bases. V trimming: 1 base; J trimming: 2 bases; junction bases outside the gene matches: 5. Germline lookup yields CDR1 MNHNY and CDR2 SVGAGI (reference sequence). The CDR3 contains 15 residues. The CDR3 loop is CASSYLASGAYEQYF. Written as DNA, the CDR3 is TGTGCCAGCAGTTACTTGGCTAGCGGAGCCTACGAGCAGTACTTC.

This chain connects TRBV6-5 to TRBJ1-2; D gene uncertain. The germline V gene has CDR1 MNHEY and CDR2 SVGAGI. V was trimmed by 4 bases and J by 2 bases, leaving 17 bases between them. This CDR3 has 16 residues. The CDR3 DNA sequence: TGTGCCAGCAGTTTACGGGCGGTGGACCAAAACTATGGCTACACCTTC. Residues: CASSLRAVDQNYGYTF.

The J gene is TRBJ2-3, the V gene TRBV11-3; no firm D call. Germline loops: CDR1 SGHNT, CDR2 YENEEA. V was pared by 2 bases and J by 3 bases, with 12 bases between. This CDR3 has 15 amino acids. The CDR3 DNA sequence: TGTGCCAGCAGCTTAAGGTTTGGCCTAACAGATACGCAGTATTTT. It specifies CASSLRFGLTDTQYF.

This clone was counted once. The chain employs TRBV10-3 and TRBJ2-3; D ambiguous. Germline V gives CDR1 ENHRY, CDR2 SYGVKD. The CDR3 is 13 amino acids. The V end lost 4 bases, the J end lost 4 bases, and 9 bases lay between the germline ends. The CDR3 here is CAISGLVSDTQYF. CDR3 bases: TGTGCCATCAGTGGTCTCGTCTCAGATACGCAGTATTTT.

The J gene is TRBJ1-6, the V gene TRBV4-3, with a tentative D call TRBD1 (5 bases). V was shortened by 0 bases and J by 5 bases, with 11 bases between the two germline ends. Per germline, CDR1 LGHNA and CDR2 YSLEER. The CDR3 totals 16 residues. CDR3 in DNA: TGCGCCAGCAGCCAAGAGGGGCTCCCTAATAATTCACCCCTCCACTTT. Translated: CASSQEGLPNNSPLHF.

J is TRBJ1-4 and V is TRBV7-6; D unresolved. CDR3 size: 13 residues. V dropped 3 bases and J dropped 8 bases, with 10 bases sitting between them. Germline CDR1 is SGHVS and CDR2 is FNYEAQ. CDR3 nucleotide sequence: TGTGCCAGCAGCTTCGTAGAGTGGGAAAAACTGTTTTTT. Amino acid sequence: CASSFVEWEKLFF.

The chain carries TRBV4-2 and TRBJ2-7; D is possibly TRBD2 (6 bases). The CDR3 is 15 amino acids. Germline assignment: CDR1 LGHNA and CDR2 YNFKEQ. The ends were cut back, 2 bases at V and 4 bases at J, with 15 bases in the middle. CDR3 bases: TGTGCCAGCAGCCAACAAACGGAGGGTTTTTACGAGCAGTACTTC. Translating it yields CASSQQTEGFYEQYF.

CDR3 amino acids: CASSPLSLGDTEAFF. The DNA for the CDR3 is TGTGCCAGCAGCCCTTTATCACTAGGGGACACTGAAGCTTTCTTT. The V call is TRBV28, the J call TRBJ1-1, with D possibly TRBD1 on 5 matching bases. Germline CDR1 is MDHEN and CDR2 is SYDVKM. Trimming pared 6 bases from V and 3 bases from J, leaving 17 bases between. The length of the CDR3 is 15 residues.

This clone was counted a few times. The genes are TRBV27 and TRBJ1-1; 7 bases line up with TRBD1. The V and J ends lost 0 bases and 4 bases, in that order; junction bases with no gene match: 5. The V gene's germline CDR1 is MNHEY and CDR2 SMNVEV (reference sequence). This CDR3 spans 15 amino acids. DNA for the CDR3: TGTGCCAGCAGTTTATCGATAGGGGGCATCACTGAAGCTTTCTTT. Translating it yields CASSLSIGGITEAFF.

J is TRBJ2-7 and V is TRBV29-1; tentatively, D is TRBD2 (5 bases). Germline-derived CDR1 and CDR2 are SQVTM and ANQGSEA. The CDR3 runs 13 residues. Trimming removed 0 bases at V and 1 base at J, with 7 bases between. CDR3 loop: CSVEDRGSYEQYF. CDR3 sequence (DNA): TGCAGCGTTGAAGATCGGGGTTCCTACGAGCAGTACTTC.

The gene calls are TRBV5-1 and TRBJ1-2; 8 bases line up with TRBD1. CDR3 length: 16 residues. Looked up from germline, CDR1 is SGHRS and CDR2 is YFSETQ. Trimming removed 3 bases from V and 3 bases from J; junction bases left unmatched: 10. The CDR3 loop reads CASSSSDRDKDYGYTF. DNA of the CDR3: TGCGCCAGCAGCTCCTCGGACAGGGATAAGGACTATGGCTACACCTTC.

The V and J genes are TRBV10-3 and TRBJ1-2, with D uncertain. The CDR3 has 14 amino acids. Trimming removed 10 bases at V and 5 bases at J, with 20 bases between. Germline V gives CDR1 ENHRY, CDR2 SYGVKD. In DNA form, the CDR3 reads TGTGCCACCAGCACCGACGGAATCGGGTATGGCTACACCTTC. As protein: CATSTDGIGYGYTF.

V and J are TRBV4-3 and TRBJ2-7, with D tentatively TRBD1 (6 bases). The V end lost 9 bases, the J end lost 4 bases, and 40 bases lay between the germline ends. The length of the CDR3 is 21 residues. Per the germline V gene, CDR1 is LGHNA and CDR2 is YSLEER. Written as DNA, the CDR3 is TGCGCCAGATCATACAGGGACCCAGAGGGGGTTCAAACCCCAAATCCATACGAGCAGTACTTC. This gives the protein CARSYRDPEGVQTPNPYEQYF.